This T cell receptor (beta chain) was obtained from a study of blood T cell repertoires in COVID-19. Study context: Material from acute and convalescent COVID-19 was sourced from the United States, Italy and Spain. T cells, B-cell-depleted T cells, or PBMCs provided the cDNA or gDNA that served as material.

After removal of 0 bases from V and 4 bases from J, the junction contained 6 bases not matched to a gene. The V gene's germline CDR1 is SGHKS and CDR2 YYEKEE (reference sequence). This CDR3 has 16 residues. As originally analysed: Scientists estimated how many nucleated cells there were by amplifying reference gene primers. Profiled with immunoSEQ multiplex PCR; TCRdb holds only in-frame clones, not every one. The V and J calls and clone size come from that table; D and trimming were worked out from the DNA. The table shows 200,000 to 250,000 clones, with around 84% occurring only once. The sample taken for sequencing was peripheral blood. The chain combines TRBV5-5 with TRBJ1-4; 7 positions match TRBD1. The sequence was obtained from a man aged 45-65 years who had recovered from COVID-19. The CDR3 DNA sequence: TGTGCCAGCAGCTTGGCCCCGGGACAGCTTAATGAAAAACTGTTTTTT. It codes for CASSLAPGQLNEKLFF.